This TCR beta chain originates from a study of blood T cell repertoires in COVID-19. Study-level information: Donors in the United States, Italy and Spain gave samples during acute or convalescent COVID-19. Sources were T cells, B-cell-depleted T cells, or PBMCs; the material itself was cDNA or gDNA.

The V end lost 2 bases, the J end lost 5 bases, and 16 bases lay between the germline ends. This CDR3 is built from 16 residues. The germline CDR1 and CDR2 sequences are MNHEY and SMNVEV (reference sequence). As processed by the authors: Nucleated cell counts were estimated from reference gene primer amplification. Assay: immunoSEQ multiplex PCR; the TCRdb copy retains only in-frame clones and omits some. The V and J calls and the clone size are those of that table, but D and trimming were determined from the DNA. Among some 160,000 clones listed, 80% to 90% were seen once. The V call is TRBV27, the J call TRBJ2-1; D is unresolved. The receptor was isolated from an older woman with active COVID-19. The specimen was peripheral blood. Here the CDR3 DNA reads TGTGCCAGCAGTTTAAGTGCGATTCCGACAAACAATGAGCAGTTCTTC. Protein sequence: CASSLSAIPTNNEQFF.